These T cell receptor beta chains were read from a single sample in a study of T-cell reconstitution after alpha-beta-depleted transplantation in children. TCRdb re-called the PCR reads through MiXCR, storing one row per CDR3 protein. The sample includes just under 250,000 distinct CDR3 sequences, around 25% of them seen just once. The sample in question was PBMCs, obtained before TCRalphabeta/CD19-depleted stem cell transplant. The receptors derive from a girl aged 2-15 years with Fanconi anemia, due to receive a stem cell transplant. CDR3s include the opening cysteine and the closing phenylalanine or tryptophan.

CSVEALNYNEQFF | TRBJ2-1 | TRBV29-1
CASSLASGTYEQYF | TRBJ2-7 | TRBV5-5
CASSLAWGGTDTQYF | TRBJ2-3 | TRBV7-6
CSVVKGREQYF | TRBJ2-7 | TRBV29-1
CATSDLKGYEQFF | TRBJ2-1 | TRBV24-1
CSAIVGLYEQYF | TRBJ2-7 | TRBV20-1
CASSLAGGPTNEQFF | TRBJ2-1 | TRBV7-2
CSAPGGRGDYTF | TRBJ1-2 | TRBV20-1
CSARSTSGRYEQYF | TRBJ2-7 | TRBV20-1
CSARDIQLGRHEQYF | TRBJ2-7 | TRBV20-1
CASTGSYNEQFF | TRBJ2-1 | TRBV12-3/TRBV12-4
CASTLRVKDRGVYEQYF | TRBJ2-7 | TRBV7-8
CASSLGVRGEQYF | TRBJ2-7 | TRBV12-3/TRBV12-4
CSASEGGQPQHF | TRBJ1-5 | TRBV20-1
CSAPFGEQYF | TRBJ2-7 | TRBV20-1
CASSPMKRGVEQFF | TRBJ2-1 | TRBV9
CSASSGASHQPQHF | TRBJ1-5 | TRBV20-1
CASSGTDRDSDYEQYF | TRBJ2-7 | TRBV13
CATKSGPEVGDTQYF | TRBJ2-3 | TRBV15
CASSPGLGYTF | TRBJ1-2 | TRBV5-1
CSARDWGGRDLSYEQYF | TRBJ2-7 | TRBV20-1
CSATASGRASEQFF | TRBJ2-1 | TRBV20-1
CASSPIEGTDNQPQHF | TRBJ1-5 | TRBV7-8
CSVGWRSETQYF | TRBJ2-5 | TRBV29-1
CASSYSFAGNEQFF | TRBJ2-1 | TRBV6-5
CASSSPGLATQETQYF | TRBJ2-5 | TRBV11-2
CARGSGQGATQYF | TRBJ2-5 | TRBV10-3
CSAMGWGDRVNYGYTF | TRBJ1-2 | TRBV20-1
CSVEDLLGEQYF | TRBJ2-7 | TRBV29-1
CSASRGGPSYEQYF | TRBJ2-7 | TRBV20-1
CASSGMGEETQYF | TRBJ2-5 | TRBV18
CSVVPLARYNEQFF | TRBJ2-1 | TRBV29-1
CASSQVRTPDNEQFF | TRBJ2-1 | TRBV14
CASSPRGSDTQYF | TRBJ2-3 | TRBV7-3
CASSLASANSPLHF | TRBJ1-6 | TRBV7-2
CASSETRGEETQYF | TRBJ2-5 | TRBV2
CASSFFRVDTQYF | TRBJ2-3 | TRBV12-3/TRBV12-4
CSVEDYGTNEKLFF | TRBJ1-4 | TRBV29-1